This record looks at one T cell receptor (beta chain) sequence and its context. Its cognate antigen is unknown. Libraries were prepared by immunoSEQ multiplex PCR; TCRdb keeps only in-frame clonotypes and omits some of them. The data show about 2 million clones, about 95% seen once. The source of the sample is a study of shared clonotypes between healthy human individuals. Naive CD8 cells lacked CD45RO, underwent positive selection for CCR7 and left out terminally differentiated effector memory CD45RA+ cells. Donation came from healthy HIV-negative adults that had no recent acute infections or vaccinations. Regarding the study as a whole: Sampling covered nothing but blood. Tissue TCR repertoires likely differ from those found in blood. For naive CD4 cells, 4.5% to 6.5% of clonotypes were shared across a handful of donors.

This CDR3 comprises 18 residues. With 1 base clipped from V and 1 base from J, the junction kept 13 bases outside the gene matches. Germline V gene sequence: CDR1 LGHNA, CDR2 YSLEER. The receptor's source is a man aged 18 to 30 in good health. This sequence joins TRBV4-3 and TRBJ2-7; TRBD1 aligns across 7 bases. Specimen: naive CD8+ T cells sorted from blood. The DNA for the CDR3 is TGCGCCAGCAGCCAAGTATGGGCTATGGACAGGCCGTCCTACGAGCAGTACTTC. Protein: CASSQVWAMDRPSYEQYF.